Following are 32 T cell receptor beta chains from one sample sequenced in a study of blood T cell repertoires in COVID-19. TCRdb's copy holds only in-frame clones and misses some; the assay was immunoSEQ multiplex PCR. The table has some 300,000 clones, under 90% seen once. Sequencing was done on a sample of PBMCs or T cells enriched from blood (not recorded which). All receptors come from a woman aged 45-59 years who had been exposed to COVID-19.

The CDR3 protein is CASSAQGWPPLHF. The CDR3 DNA reads as TGTGCCAGCAGTGCTCAGGGTTGGCCACCCCTCCACTTT. The chain couples TRBV27 to TRBJ1-6; perhaps TRBD1 as D (5 bases). Trimming left V 5 bases short and J 11 bases short, with 13 bases between. There are 13 residues in the CDR3. Per the germline V gene, CDR1 is MNHEY and CDR2 is SMNVEV (reference sequence).

The J gene is TRBJ2-7, the V gene TRBV4-1; D is possibly TRBD1 (5 bases). Germline V gene data show CDR1 as MGHRA and CDR2 as YSYEKL. The ends were cut back, 0 bases at V and 0 bases at J, with 12 bases in the middle. The CDR3 extends over 16 amino acids. The CDR3 sequence is CASSQDATASSYEQYF. In nucleotides, the CDR3 is TGCGCCAGCAGCCAAGATGCGACAGCCAGCTCCTACGAGCAGTACTTC.

The chain employs TRBV18 and TRBJ1-1, with TRBD1 identical over 9 bases. Unmatched junction bases numbered 3, after V lost 6 bases and J lost 1 base. In germline, CDR1 is KGHSH, CDR2 LQKENI. The CDR3 contains 14 residues. The DNA of the CDR3 is TGTGCCAGCTCGCAACAGGGGGCGAACACTGAAGCTTTCTTT. Protein product: CASSQQGANTEAFF.

In its sample, this clone was seen once. V usage is TRBV7-2 and J usage is TRBJ1-1; TRBD1 might be the D (5 bases). CDR1 and CDR2 from the germline V gene are SGHTA and FQGNSA. The V end lost 5 bases, the J end lost 0 bases, and 13 bases lay between the germline ends. The CDR3 contains 15 residues. The CDR3 bases are TGTGCCAGCAGCGAAGACAGAAGTATGAACACTGAAGCTTTCTTT. Its protein product is CASSEDRSMNTEAFF.

This chain uses TRBV3-1 (or the pseudogene TRBV3-2) with TRBJ1-4; no reliable D call. From germline, CDR1 is LGHDT and CDR2 YNNKEL (reference sequence). V shed 8 bases and J shed 12 bases, with 13 bases lying between them. The CDR3 totals 11 residues. Written as DNA, the CDR3 is TGTGCCAGCGGAACTGCGGCTCAACTGTTTTTT. This gives the protein CASGTAAQLFF.

The chain couples TRBV5-1 to TRBJ1-3; 7 bases align to TRBD1. The CDR3 has 19 residues. The V gene's germline CDR1 is SGHRS and CDR2 YFSETQ. Trimming took 3 bases from V and 2 from J; bases not matched to a gene: 17. CDR3 region: CASSSQGTVGRGTGNTIYF. CDR3 DNA: TGCGCCAGCAGCTCCCAAGGGACAGTTGGGAGAGGAACTGGAAACACCATATATTTT.

DNA for the CDR3: TGTGCTAGTGGTTTGTCGGCCTCGGGGACAGGCCGCAATGAGCAGTTCTTC. Residues: CASGLSASGTGRNEQFF. The chain recombines TRBV12-5 with TRBJ2-1, with TRBD1 matching over 8 bases. The CDR3 length is 17 residues. Germline assignment: CDR1 LGHNT and CDR2 FRNRAP. The ends lost 2 bases at V and 6 bases at J; junction bases unmatched: 12.

The chain employs TRBV3-1 (or the pseudogene TRBV3-2) and TRBJ1-4, with D tentatively TRBD1 (5 bases). Germline loops: CDR1 LGHDT, CDR2 YNNKEL (reference sequence). CDR3 length equals 17 residues. V lost 1 base and J lost 0, with 12 bases in between. CDR3 amino acids: CASSQGGGASTNEKLFF. CDR3 in DNA: TGTGCCAGCAGCCAAGGGGGAGGGGCCTCAACTAATGAAAAACTGTTTTTT.

DNA of the CDR3: TGTGCCACCAAGACAGGGCCTGAAGCTTTCTTT. Protein: CATKTGPEAFF. This chain uses TRBV2 with TRBJ1-1; 7 bases map to TRBD1. Germline V gene data show CDR1 as SNHLY and CDR2 as FYNNEI. Unmatched junction bases numbered 5, after V lost 10 bases and J lost 6 bases. CDR3 length: 11 amino acids.

The V gene is TRBV5-8, the J gene TRBJ1-1; the match to TRBD1 covers 8 bases. Trimming at V came to 3 bases and at J to 0 bases, leaving 13 bases not matched to a gene. CDR3 length equals 18 residues. The germline gives CDR1 SGHTS, CDR2 YDEGEE. CDR3: CASSWGIGQGEMNTEAFF. CDR3 coding DNA: TGTGCCAGCAGCTGGGGGATAGGACAGGGTGAGATGAACACTGAAGCTTTCTTT.

V gene TRBV27 combines with J gene TRBJ2-5; possible D gene TRBD1, 7 bases. Per germline, CDR1 MNHEY and CDR2 SMNVEV (reference sequence). The CDR3 is 15 residues long. Trimming took 2 bases from V and 5 from J, leaving 15 bases between them. The CDR3 DNA follows: TGTGCCAGCAGTTTACCCCCAGGGGGGCCGGAGACCCAGTACTTC. This codes for CASSLPPGGPETQYF.

This chain uses TRBV30 with TRBJ2-1; possibly TRBD1 for D (6 bases). The CDR3 has 14 amino acids. CDR1 GTSNPN and CDR2 SVGIG come from the germline V gene (reference sequence). V was trimmed by 2 bases and J by 5 bases, leaving 13 bases between them. CDR3 region: CAWSRGQLDNEQFF. The CDR3 DNA follows: TGTGCCTGGAGTCGAGGACAGTTAGACAATGAGCAGTTCTTC.

The chain combines TRBV3-1 (or the pseudogene TRBV3-2) with TRBJ1-5; 8 nucleotides match TRBD1. Germline values: CDR1 LGHDT, CDR2 YNNKEL (reference sequence). The CDR3 runs to 16 residues. The J segment lost 2 bases and the V segment lost 4 bases, leaving 7 bases of the junction unmatched. The CDR3: CASSRGTGMGNQPQHF. CDR3 sequence (DNA): TGTGCCAGCAGCCGCGGGACAGGTATGGGCAATCAGCCCCAGCATTTT.

This clone was seen a single time. The rearrangement joins TRBV18 to TRBJ2-7; unclear D gene. Germline CDR1 reads KGHSH; CDR2 reads LQKENI. This CDR3 is 13 amino acids long. V gave up 0 bases and J gave up 3 bases, with 6 bases separating them. CDR3 sequence (DNA): TGTGCCAGCTCACCACCGAGGAACTACGAGCAGTACTTC. It translates to CASSPPRNYEQYF.

CDR3: CASRKLTGTNSPLHF. CDR3 nucleotides: TGTGCCAGCAGGAAACTGACAGGGACGAATTCACCCCTCCACTTT. The rearrangement links TRBV6-5 to TRBJ1-6; 7 bases fit TRBD1. CDR1 is MNHEY and CDR2 is SVGAGI in the germline V gene. The length of the CDR3 is 15 residues. Trimming cost V 6 bases and J 7 bases; bases outside gene matches: 9.

The V and J genes are TRBV5-4 and TRBJ1-6; possibly TRBD1 for D (5 bases). This CDR3 has 18 residues. Per germline, CDR1 SGHNT and CDR2 YYREEE (reference sequence). V was shortened by 4 bases and J by 0 bases, with 17 bases between the two germline ends. This chain's CDR3 is CASSREGRPRSYNSPLHF. CDR3 bases: TGTGCCAGCAGCCGGGAGGGACGGCCCCGCTCCTATAATTCACCCCTCCACTTT.

This chain joins TRBV28 and TRBJ1-6, with D perhaps matching TRBD1 (5 bases). The CDR3 is 13 amino acids. Germline CDR1 reads MDHEN; CDR2 reads SYDVKM. V was pared by 6 bases and J by 6 bases, with 9 bases between. The CDR3 DNA is TGTGCCAGCAGGACAGCGACTAATTCACCCCTCCACTTT. It encodes CASRTATNSPLHF.

The CDR3, as DNA: TGCGCCAGCAGTGAGTCAGGGCAGGGGAATTCACCCCTCCACTTT. It translates to CASSESGQGNSPLHF. This rearrangement joins TRBV10-2 to TRBJ1-6; possible D gene TRBD1, 6 bases. Germline V CDR1 and CDR2: WSHSY, SAAADI. The V end was cut by 0 bases, the J end by 7 bases, with 10 bases between. The CDR3 is 15 amino acids.

The chain uses TRBV6-1 and TRBJ2-4; D might be TRBD1 (5 bases). This CDR3 has 17 residues. From germline, CDR1 is MNHNS and CDR2 SASEGT. V gave up 4 bases and J gave up 4 bases, with 20 bases separating them. The CDR3 sequence is CASSGARPGISKNIQYF. The CDR3, as DNA: TGTGCCAGCAGTGGGGCCCGCCCAGGGATATCTAAAAACATTCAGTACTTC.

This clone was observed a single time. This chain uses TRBV6-1 with TRBJ2-5; D is possibly TRBD1 (5 bases). The CDR3 covers 17 residues. Trimming took 4 bases from V and 5 from J, leaving 23 bases between them. Germline-derived CDR1 and CDR2 are MNHNS and SASEGT. The CDR3 DNA is TGTGCCAGCAGTGCATTCTTCTTCTTGGGGCCTGGGGAGACCCAGTACTTC. This gives the protein CASSAFFFLGPGETQYF.

Here the CDR3 reads CASSSSGTYNEQFF. The CDR3 DNA sequence: TGTGCCAGCAGCTCCTCCGGGACTTACAATGAGCAGTTCTTC. This rearrangement joins TRBV7-9 to TRBJ2-1; D perhaps matches TRBD2 (6 bases). The CDR3 length is 14 residues. From germline, CDR1 is SEHNR and CDR2 FQNEAQ (reference sequence). V lost 4 bases to trimming and J lost 4 bases, with 11 bases between them.

This clone was observed once. The rearrangement links TRBV28 to TRBJ1-1, with D unresolved. The CDR3 contains 11 residues. CDR1 and CDR2 (germline): MDHEN, SYDVKM. Trimming left V 3 bases short and J 8 bases short, with 7 bases between. The CDR3 here is CASSFQAEAFF. The CDR3 nucleotides read TGTGCCAGCAGTTTCCAGGCGGAAGCTTTCTTT.

V and J are TRBV6-5 and TRBJ1-5; TRBD1 is a possible D gene (5 bases). The CDR3 consists of 14 residues. Germline V lookup: CDR1 MNHEY, CDR2 SVGAGI. Trimming took off 2 bases at V and 3 bases at J, with 8 bases between the two ends. The DNA of the CDR3 is TGTGCCAGCAGTTACACAGGCTTCAATCAGCCCCAGCATTTT. Translating it yields CASSYTGFNQPQHF.

This chain links TRBV15 with TRBJ1-1; D remains unclear. Trimming cost V 3 bases and J 6 bases, with 20 bases left between them. This CDR3 has 16 residues. The germline gives CDR1 LNHNV, CDR2 YYDKDF (reference sequence). The CDR3 loop is CATSSSSRGKVPEAFF. The CDR3 nucleotides read TGTGCCACCAGCAGTAGTAGTCGGGGAAAAGTTCCTGAAGCTTTCTTT.

The chain employs TRBV27 and TRBJ2-1, with 10 nucleotides matching TRBD1. From germline, CDR1 is MNHEY and CDR2 SMNVEV (reference sequence). Losses at the gene ends were 8 bases for V and 3 bases for J; bases not matched to a gene: 4. The CDR3 has 14 amino acids. Here the CDR3 reads CASGRTGGYNEQFF. DNA for the CDR3: TGTGCCAGCGGACGGACAGGGGGCTACAATGAGCAGTTCTTC.

This clone has just a few counts. V usage is TRBV11-3 and J usage is TRBJ2-1, with a tentative D call TRBD1 (5 bases). The CDR3 spans 15 residues. CDR1 is SGHNT and CDR2 is YENEEA in the germline V gene. Trimming took off 0 bases at V and 4 bases at J, with 10 bases between the two ends. The CDR3 loop reads CASSLDWTTYNEQFF. The CDR3 DNA sequence: TGTGCCAGCAGCTTAGACTGGACAACTTACAATGAGCAGTTCTTC.

The chain employs TRBV2 and TRBJ1-2, with D unresolved. V was clipped by 4 bases and J by 4 bases, with 16 bases between them. The CDR3 runs 15 residues. Germline V gene data show CDR1 as SNHLY and CDR2 as FYNNEI. This CDR3 reads CASSALLTGVYGYTF. DNA for the CDR3: TGTGCCAGCAGTGCCTTACTGACCGGGGTCTATGGCTACACCTTC.

This rearrangement joins TRBV28 to TRBJ2-3, with 7 bases lining up with TRBD1. J was trimmed by 12 bases and V by 2 bases; bases with no gene match: 8. The CDR3 loop spans 13 amino acids. CDR1 and CDR2 (germline): MDHEN, SYDVKM. The CDR3 DNA reads as TGTGCCAGCAGTTTACCGATCGGGACAGACCAGTATTTT. Encoded protein: CASSLPIGTDQYF.

This chain connects TRBV19 to TRBJ2-3; TRBD1 aligns across 8 bases. V was pared by 4 bases and J by 2 bases, with 2 bases of the junction left unmatched. Germline values: CDR1 LNHDA, CDR2 SQIVND (reference sequence). The CDR3 has 14 residues. CDR3 nucleotides: TGTGCCAGTAGTAGGACAGGGTCCACAGATACGCAGTATTTT. As protein: CASSRTGSTDTQYF. The full variable domain, in which reference TRBV19 and TRBJ2-3 provide the parts outside the CDR3, is DGGITQSPKYLFRKEGQNVTLSCEQNLNHDAMYWYRQDPGQGLRLIYYSQIVNDFQKGDIAEGYSVSREKKESFPLTVTSAQKNPTAFYLCASSRTGSTDTQYFGPGTRLTVL.

Notes on this clone: In the same sample, other DNA sequences code for this CDR3. The CDR3 DNA reads TGTGCCAGCAGCTTAGACAGTTTTTCACCCCTCCACTTT. This sequence encodes CASSLDSFSPLHF. V usage is TRBV7-9 and J usage is TRBJ1-6; D gene uncertain. Germline V gene sequence: CDR1 SEHNR, CDR2 FQNEAQ (reference sequence). V lost 1 base and J 9 bases, leaving 7 bases between the germline ends. There are 13 residues in the CDR3. The full variable domain, completed using reference TRBV7-9 and TRBJ1-6, is DTGVSQNPRHKITKRGQNVTFRCDPISEHNRLYWYRQTLGQGPEFLTYFQNEAQLEKSRLLSDRFSAERPKGSFSTLEIQRTEQGDSAMYLCASSLDSFSPLHFGNGTRLTVT.

J is TRBJ2-5 and V is TRBV20-1, with 7 positions matching TRBD1. This CDR3 region has 14 residues. Germline loops: CDR1 DFQATT, CDR2 SNEGSKA (reference sequence). Unmatched junction bases numbered 9, after V lost 3 bases and J lost 5 bases. The CDR3 loop reads CSASEPQGRETQYF. The CDR3 DNA is TGCAGTGCTAGTGAACCACAGGGGCGGGAGACCCAGTACTTC.

J is TRBJ1-2 and V is TRBV5-4; the match to TRBD1 covers 7 bases. CDR1 is SGHNT, CDR2 YYREEE, per germline (reference sequence). The CDR3 runs to 18 residues. The V gene end was trimmed by 2 bases and the J gene end by 1 base; junction bases not matched to a gene: 14. The CDR3 bases are TGTGCCAGCAGCTTCTATTTATACAGGGGCCACGTTAACTATGGCTACACCTTC. Amino acids: CASSFYLYRGHVNYGYTF.